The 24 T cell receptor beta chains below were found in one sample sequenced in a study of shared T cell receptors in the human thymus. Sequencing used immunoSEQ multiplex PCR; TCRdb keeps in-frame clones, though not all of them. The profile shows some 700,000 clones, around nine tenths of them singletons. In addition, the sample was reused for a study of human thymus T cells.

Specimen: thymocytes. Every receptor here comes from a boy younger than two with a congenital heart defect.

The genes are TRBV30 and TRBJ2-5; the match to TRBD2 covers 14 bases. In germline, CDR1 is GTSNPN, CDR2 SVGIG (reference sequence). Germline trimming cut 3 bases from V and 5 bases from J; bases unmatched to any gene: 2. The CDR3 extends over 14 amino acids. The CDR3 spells CAWSRLAGGETQYF. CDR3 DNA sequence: TGTGCCTGGAGCCGACTAGCGGGAGGGGAGACCCAGTACTTC.

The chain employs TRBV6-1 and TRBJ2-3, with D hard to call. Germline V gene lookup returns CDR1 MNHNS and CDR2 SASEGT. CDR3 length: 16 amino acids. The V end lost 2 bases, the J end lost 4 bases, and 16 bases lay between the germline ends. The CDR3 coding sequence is TGTGCCAGCAGTGAACCAGTATTCCGTAGCCCAGATACGCAGTATTTT. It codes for CASSEPVFRSPDTQYF.

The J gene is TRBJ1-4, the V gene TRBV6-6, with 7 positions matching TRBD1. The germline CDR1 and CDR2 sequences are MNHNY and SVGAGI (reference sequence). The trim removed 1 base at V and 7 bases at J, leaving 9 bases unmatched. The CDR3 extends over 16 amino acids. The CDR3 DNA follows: TGTGCCAGCAGTTACTACGGGACAGCCAGGGGTGAAAAACTGTTTTTT. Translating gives CASSYYGTARGEKLFF.

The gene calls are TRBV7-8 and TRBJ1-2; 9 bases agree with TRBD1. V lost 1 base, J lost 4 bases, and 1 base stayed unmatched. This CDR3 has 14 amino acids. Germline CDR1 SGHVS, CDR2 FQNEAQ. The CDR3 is CASSLGDRAYGYTF. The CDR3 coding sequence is TGTGCCAGCAGCTTAGGGGACAGGGCCTATGGCTACACCTTC.

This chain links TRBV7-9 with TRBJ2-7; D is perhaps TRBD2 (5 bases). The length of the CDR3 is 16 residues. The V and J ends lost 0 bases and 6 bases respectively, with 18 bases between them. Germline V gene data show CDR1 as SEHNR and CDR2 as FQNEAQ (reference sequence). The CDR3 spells CASSLAAGRSKPEQYF. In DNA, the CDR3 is TGTGCCAGCAGCTTAGCGGCGGGCAGGAGCAAACCCGAGCAGTACTTC.

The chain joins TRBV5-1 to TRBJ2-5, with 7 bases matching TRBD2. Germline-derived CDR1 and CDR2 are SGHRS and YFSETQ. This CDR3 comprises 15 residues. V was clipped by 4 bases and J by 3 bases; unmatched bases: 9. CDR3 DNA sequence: TGCGCCAGCAGCCCCTCCCCCCGGGGGGAAGAGACCCAGTACTTC. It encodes CASSPSPRGEETQYF.

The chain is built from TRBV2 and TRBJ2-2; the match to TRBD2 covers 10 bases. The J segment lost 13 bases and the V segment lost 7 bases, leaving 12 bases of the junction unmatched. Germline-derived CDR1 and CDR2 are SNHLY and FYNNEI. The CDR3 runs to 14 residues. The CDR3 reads CASKKREGLGGLFF. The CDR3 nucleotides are TGTGCCAGCAAAAAGCGGGAGGGCCTAGGCGGGCTGTTTTTT.

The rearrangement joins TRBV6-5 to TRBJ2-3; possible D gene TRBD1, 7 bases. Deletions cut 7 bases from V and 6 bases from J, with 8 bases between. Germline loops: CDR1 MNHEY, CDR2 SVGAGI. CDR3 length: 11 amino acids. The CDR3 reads CASTGGDTQYF. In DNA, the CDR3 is TGTGCCAGCACAGGGGGGGATACGCAGTATTTT.

This CDR3 is CASSVAGGEQYF. CDR3 DNA sequence: TGTGCCAGCTCCGTAGCGGGGGGCGAGCAGTACTTC. The rearrangement uses TRBV6-5 and TRBJ2-7, with TRBD2 matching over 10 bases. Germline trimming cut 8 bases from V and 6 bases from J; bases unmatched to any gene: 4. This CDR3 contains 12 residues. The germline V gene has CDR1 MNHEY and CDR2 SVGAGI.

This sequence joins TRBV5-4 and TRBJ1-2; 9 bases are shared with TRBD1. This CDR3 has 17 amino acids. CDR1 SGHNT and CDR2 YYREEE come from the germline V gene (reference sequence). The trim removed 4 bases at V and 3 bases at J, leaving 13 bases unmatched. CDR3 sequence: CASSVSLTGQGYYGYTF. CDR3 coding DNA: TGTGCCAGCAGCGTGAGTCTCACGGGACAGGGTTACTATGGCTACACCTTC.

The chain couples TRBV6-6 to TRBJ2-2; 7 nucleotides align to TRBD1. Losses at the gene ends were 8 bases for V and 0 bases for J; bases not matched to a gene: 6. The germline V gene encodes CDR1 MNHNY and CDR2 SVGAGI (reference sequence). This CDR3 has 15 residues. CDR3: CASLRDRANTGELFF. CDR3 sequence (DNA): TGTGCCAGCCTCAGGGACAGAGCGAACACCGGGGAGCTGTTTTTT.

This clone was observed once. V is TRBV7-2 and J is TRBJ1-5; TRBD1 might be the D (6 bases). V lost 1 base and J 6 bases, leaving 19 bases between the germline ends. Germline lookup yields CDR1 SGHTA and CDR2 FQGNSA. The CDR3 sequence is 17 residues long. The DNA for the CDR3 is TGTGCCAGCAGCTTAGGGGATACAGGGCTGGTAGGTCAGCCCCAGCATTTT. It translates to CASSLGDTGLVGQPQHF.

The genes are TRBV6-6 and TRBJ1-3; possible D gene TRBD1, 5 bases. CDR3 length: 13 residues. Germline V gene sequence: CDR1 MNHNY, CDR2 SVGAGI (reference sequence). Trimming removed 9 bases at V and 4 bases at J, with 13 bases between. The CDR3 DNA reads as TGTGCCAGTTTAGACAGAGAAGGAAACACCATATATTTT. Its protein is CASLDREGNTIYF.

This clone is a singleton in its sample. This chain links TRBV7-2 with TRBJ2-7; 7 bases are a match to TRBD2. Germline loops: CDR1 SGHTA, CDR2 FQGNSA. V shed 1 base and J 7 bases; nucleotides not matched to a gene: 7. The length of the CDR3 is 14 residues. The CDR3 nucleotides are TGTGCCAGCAGCTTAGAGCTAGCGGCTGGGGAGCAGTACTTC. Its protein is CASSLELAAGEQYF. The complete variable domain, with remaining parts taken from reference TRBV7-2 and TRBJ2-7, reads GAGVSQSPSNKVTEKGKDVELRCDPISGHTALYWYRQSLGQGLEFLIYFQGNSAPDKSGLPSDRFSAERTGGSVSTLTIQRTQQEDSAVYLCASSLELAAGEQYFGPGTRLTVT.

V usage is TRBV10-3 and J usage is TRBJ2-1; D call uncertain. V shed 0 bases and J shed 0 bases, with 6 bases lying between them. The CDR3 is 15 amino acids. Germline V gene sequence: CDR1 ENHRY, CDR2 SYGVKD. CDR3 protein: CAISESKSSYNEQFF. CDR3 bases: TGTGCCATCAGTGAGTCCAAGAGCTCCTACAATGAGCAGTTCTTC.

The CDR3 spells CASSPRGGRGYTDTQYF. The DNA of the CDR3 is TGTGCCAGCAGCCCTCGGGGCGGGAGAGGATACACAGATACGCAGTATTTT. The chain links TRBV9 to TRBJ2-3; 7 nucleotides agree with TRBD2. In germline, CDR1 is SGDLS, CDR2 YYNGEE. The V segment lost 4 bases and the J segment 2 bases; nucleotides outside the gene matches: 13. This CDR3 has 17 residues.

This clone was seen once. The CDR3 protein is CAISEERDTYEQYF. CDR3 bases: TGTGCCATCAGTGAAGAGAGGGACACCTACGAGCAGTACTTC. The genes are TRBV10-3 and TRBJ2-7, with D possibly matching TRBD1 (6 bases). Per the germline V gene, CDR1 is ENHRY and CDR2 is SYGVKD. V was pared by 3 bases and J by 2 bases, with 11 bases between. CDR3 length: 14 residues.

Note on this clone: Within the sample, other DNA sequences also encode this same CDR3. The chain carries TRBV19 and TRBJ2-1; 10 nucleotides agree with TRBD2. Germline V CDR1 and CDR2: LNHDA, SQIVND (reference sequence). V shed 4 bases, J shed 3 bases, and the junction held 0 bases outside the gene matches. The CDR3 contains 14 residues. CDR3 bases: TGTGCCAGTAGTAGGACTAGCGGCTACAATGAGCAGTTCTTC. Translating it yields CASSRTSGYNEQFF.

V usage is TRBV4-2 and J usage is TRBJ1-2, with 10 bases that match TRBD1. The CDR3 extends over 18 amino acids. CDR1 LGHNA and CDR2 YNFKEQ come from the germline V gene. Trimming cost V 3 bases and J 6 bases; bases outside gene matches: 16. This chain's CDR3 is CASSHAKGGQGMLNGYTF. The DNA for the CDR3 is TGTGCCAGCAGCCACGCCAAGGGGGGACAGGGGATGTTAAATGGCTACACCTTC.

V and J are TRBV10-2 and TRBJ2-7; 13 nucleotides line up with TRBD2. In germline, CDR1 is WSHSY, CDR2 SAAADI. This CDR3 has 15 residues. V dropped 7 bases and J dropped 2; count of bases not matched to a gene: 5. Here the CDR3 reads CASTGLAGSTYEQYF. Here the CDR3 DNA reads TGCGCCAGCACGGGACTAGCGGGGTCTACCTACGAGCAGTACTTC.

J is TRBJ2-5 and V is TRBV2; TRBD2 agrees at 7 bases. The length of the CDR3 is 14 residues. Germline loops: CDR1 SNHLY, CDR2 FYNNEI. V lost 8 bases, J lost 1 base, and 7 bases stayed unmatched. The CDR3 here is CASGEGRGQETQYF. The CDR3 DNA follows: TGTGCCAGCGGGGAGGGGAGGGGCCAAGAGACCCAGTACTTC. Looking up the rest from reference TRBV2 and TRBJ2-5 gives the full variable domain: EPEVTQTPSHQVTQMGQEVILRCVPISNHLYFYWYRQILGQKVEFLVSFYNNEISEKSEIFDDQFSVERPDGSNFTLKIRSTKLEDSAMYFCASGEGRGQETQYFGPGTRLLVL.

In DNA, the CDR3 is TGTGCCTGGAGTCCCCTACTCGGGACAGCTTATGGCTACACCTTC. This gives the protein CAWSPLLGTAYGYTF. V gene TRBV30 combines with J gene TRBJ1-2; TRBD1 matches 7 bases. Germline CDR1 and CDR2: GTSNPN and SVGIG (reference sequence). Germline trimming cut 2 bases from V and 5 bases from J; bases unmatched to any gene: 11. The CDR3 length is 15 residues. Full variable domain (missing parts from reference TRBV30 and TRBJ1-2): SQTIHQWPATLVQPVGSPLSLECTVEGTSNPNLYWYRQAAGRGLQLLFYSVGIGQISSEVPQNLSASRPQDRQFILSSKKLLLSDSGFYLCAWSPLLGTAYGYTFGSGTRLTVV.

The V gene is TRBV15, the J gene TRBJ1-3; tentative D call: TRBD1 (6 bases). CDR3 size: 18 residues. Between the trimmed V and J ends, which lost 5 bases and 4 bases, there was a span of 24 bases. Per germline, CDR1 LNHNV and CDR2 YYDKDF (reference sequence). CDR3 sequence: CATSPSPPRDKGGNTIYF. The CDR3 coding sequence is TGTGCCACCAGCCCCTCCCCGCCCCGGGACAAAGGAGGAAACACCATATATTTT.

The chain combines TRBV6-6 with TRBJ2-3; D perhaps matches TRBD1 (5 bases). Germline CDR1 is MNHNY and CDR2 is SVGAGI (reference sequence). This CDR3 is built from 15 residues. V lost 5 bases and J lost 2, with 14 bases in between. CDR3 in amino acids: CASSPPDILTDTQYF. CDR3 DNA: TGTGCCAGCAGTCCCCCGGACATTCTCACAGATACGCAGTATTTT.